This T cell receptor beta chain derives from a study of CD8+ T cells in alopecia areata. Looking at the study overall: For the treated group, dosing was oral tofacitinib at 5 to 10 mg twice daily.

V lost 2 bases and J lost 2, with 9 bases in between. CDR1 and CDR2 from the germline V gene are MNHEY and SVGAGI. This CDR3 contains 14 residues. Extracted RNA was reverse transcribed, and the resulting cDNA served as sequencing template. Measured with immunoSEQ multiplex PCR; TCRdb has only the in-frame clones, and not every one. The sample lists 160,000 or so clones, 45% to 55% occurring once. The sequencing used CD8+ T cells sorted from blood, collected at week 0. The receptor was derived from a human donor with alopecia areata. The chain recombines TRBV6-5 with TRBJ1-2; D may be TRBD1 (5 bases). The CDR3 here is CASSYRGGNYGYTF. CDR3 coding DNA: TGTGCCAGCAGTTACCGGGGCGGGAACTATGGCTACACCTTC.